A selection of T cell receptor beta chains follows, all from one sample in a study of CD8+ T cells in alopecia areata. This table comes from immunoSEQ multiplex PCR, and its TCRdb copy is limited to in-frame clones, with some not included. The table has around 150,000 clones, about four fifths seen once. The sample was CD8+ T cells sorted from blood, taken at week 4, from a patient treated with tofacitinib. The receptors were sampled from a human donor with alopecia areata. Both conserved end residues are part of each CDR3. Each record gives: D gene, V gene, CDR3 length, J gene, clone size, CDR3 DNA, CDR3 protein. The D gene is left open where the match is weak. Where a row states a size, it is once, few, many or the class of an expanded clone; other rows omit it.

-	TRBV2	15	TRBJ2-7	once	TGTGCCAGCAGTGAAGTCGGACAGCCAACCTACGAGCAGTACTTC	CASSEVGQPTYEQYF
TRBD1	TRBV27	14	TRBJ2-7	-	TGTGCCAGCAGTCCCGGGACAGGGGTCTACGAGCAGTACTTC	CASSPGTGVYEQYF
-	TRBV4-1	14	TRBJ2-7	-	TGCGCCAGCAGCCAAGATCCACAGGGCTACGAGCAGTACTTC	CASSQDPQGYEQYF
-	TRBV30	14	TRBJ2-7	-	TGTGCCTGGAGTCACGGGTTAGGAGACTACGAGCAGTACTTC	CAWSHGLGDYEQYF
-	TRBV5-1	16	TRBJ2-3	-	TGCGCCAGCAGCTTGGCCAGAGGGGGAAGCACAGATACGCAGTATTTT	CASSLARGGSTDTQYF
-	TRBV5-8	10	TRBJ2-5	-	TGTGCCAGCGGGGCGGGGTCCCAGTACTTC	CASGAGSQYF
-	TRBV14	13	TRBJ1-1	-	TGTGCCAGCAGCCAAGATCGACGGGTAGGGGCTTTCTTT	CASSQDRRVGAFF
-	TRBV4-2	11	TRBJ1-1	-	TGTGCCAGCAGCCCTCCCGGTGAGGCTTTCTTT	CASSPPGEAFF
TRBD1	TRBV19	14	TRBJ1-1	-	TGTGCCAGTAGTTGGACAGGGCTTGGAACTGAAGCTTTCTTT	CASSWTGLGTEAFF
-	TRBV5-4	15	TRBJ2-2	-	TGTGCCAGCAGCCCGGGACGTACGAACACCGGGGAGCTGTTTTTT	CASSPGRTNTGELFF
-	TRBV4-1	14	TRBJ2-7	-	TGCGCCAGCAGCCAAGGGGTAAAGTCCTACGAGCAGTACTTC	CASSQGVKSYEQYF
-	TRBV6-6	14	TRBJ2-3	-	TGTGCCAGCAGTTACTGGGGTCCATGGGATACGCAGTATTTT	CASSYWGPWDTQYF
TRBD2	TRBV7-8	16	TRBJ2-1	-	TGTGCCAGCAGCTCATGGCCGACTAGCGGGGGGCCTGAGCAGTTCTTC	CASSSWPTSGGPEQFF
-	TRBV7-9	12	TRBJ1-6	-	TGTGCCAGCAGCTCAACCCGTTCACCCCTCCACTTT	CASSSTRSPLHF
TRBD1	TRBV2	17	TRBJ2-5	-	TGTGCCAGCAGTAGGGGAACCGGGACAGGGATTCAAGAGACCCAGTACTTC	CASSRGTGTGIQETQYF
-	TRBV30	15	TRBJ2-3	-	TGTGCCTGGACCTGGGGGCACGGGGGAACAGATACGCAGTATTTT	CAWTWGHGGTDTQYF
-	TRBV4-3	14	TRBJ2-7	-	TGCGCCAGCAGCCAAGACCGTGGGGGTGTTGAAGCCTACTTC	CASSQDRGGVEAYF
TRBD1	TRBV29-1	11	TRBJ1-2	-	TGCAGCGTCAGGACAGGGTATGGCTACACCTTC	CSVRTGYGYTF
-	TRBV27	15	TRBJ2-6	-	TGTGCCAGCACCTACGGAGGGGCTGGGGCCAACGTCCTGACTTTC	CASTYGGAGANVLTF
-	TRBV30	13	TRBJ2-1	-	TGTGCCTGGGGCTGGAGCTCCTACAATGAGCAGTTCTTC	CAWGWSSYNEQFF
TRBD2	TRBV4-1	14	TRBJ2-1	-	TGCGCCAGCAGCCATTGGCAGGGAGGGAATGAGCAGTTCTTC	CASSHWQGGNEQFF
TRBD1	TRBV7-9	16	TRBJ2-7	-	TGTGCCAGCAGCTTTACTTCAGGGGGCGCATATTACGAGCAGTACTTC	CASSFTSGGAYYEQYF
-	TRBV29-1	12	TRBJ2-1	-	TGCAGCGTTGAAGAGCTAGGGCATGAGCAGTTCTTC	CSVEELGHEQFF
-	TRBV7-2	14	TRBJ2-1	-	TGTGCCAGCAGCTTAGTGGTACAATACAATGAGCAGTTCTTC	CASSLVVQYNEQFF
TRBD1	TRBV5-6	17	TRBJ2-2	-	TGTGCCAGCAGCTTTAGAGCCCGGGACAGCTACACCGGGGAGCTGTTTTTT	CASSFRARDSYTGELFF
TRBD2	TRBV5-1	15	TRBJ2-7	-	TGCGCCAGCAGCGACGGGACTAGCGAGGCCTACGAGCAGTACTTC	CASSDGTSEAYEQYF
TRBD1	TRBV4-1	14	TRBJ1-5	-	TGCGCCAGCAGCCATTCCCAGGGGGTTCAGCCCCAGCATTTT	CASSHSQGVQPQHF
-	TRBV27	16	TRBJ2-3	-	TGTGCCAGCAGTTTCCTCAGTGGAATTGGCACAGATACGCAGTATTTT	CASSFLSGIGTDTQYF
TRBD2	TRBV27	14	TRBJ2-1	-	TGTGCCAGCAGTTTACTAGCGGGGCGGGGTGAGCAGTTCTTC	CASSLLAGRGEQFF
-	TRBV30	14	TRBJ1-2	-	TGTGCCTGGAGTGTGGGACAACCCTACTCTGGCTACACCTTC	CAWSVGQPYSGYTF
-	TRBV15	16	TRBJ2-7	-	TGTGCCACCAGCAGAGATCGGCGAAGGGAAGCAATCGAGCAGTACTTC	CATSRDRRREAIEQYF
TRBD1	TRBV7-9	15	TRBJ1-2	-	TGTGCCAGCAGGTTACAGGGGGACTCTAACTATGGCTACACCTTC	CASRLQGDSNYGYTF
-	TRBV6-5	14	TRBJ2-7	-	TGTGCCAGCAGACTCCGGGACGGACCCTACGAGCAGTACTTC	CASRLRDGPYEQYF
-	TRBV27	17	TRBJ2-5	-	TGTGCCAGCAGTTTATATCGGGGGGCTTACGAGGAAGAGACCCAGTACTTC	CASSLYRGAYEEETQYF
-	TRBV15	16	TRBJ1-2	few	TGTGCCACCAGCAGAGGGTTGACAACTGGGGACTATGGCTACACCTTC	CATSRGLTTGDYGYTF
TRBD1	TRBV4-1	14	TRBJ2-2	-	TGCGCCAGCAGCGACAGGGGGGACACCGGGGAGCTGTTTTTT	CASSDRGDTGELFF
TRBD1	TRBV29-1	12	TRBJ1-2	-	TGCAGCGCTTCGACAGGGGTCGACGGCTACACCTTC	CSASTGVDGYTF
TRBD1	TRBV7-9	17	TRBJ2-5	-	TGTGCCAGCAGCCCCTCCAGTAGACAGGGCAGTCAAGAGACCCAGTACTTC	CASSPSSRQGSQETQYF
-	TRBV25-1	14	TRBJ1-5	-	TGTGCCAGCAGCCTGATAGGACAGAATCAGCCCCAGCATTTT	CASSLIGQNQPQHF
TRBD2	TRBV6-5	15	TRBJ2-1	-	TGTGCCAGCAGTCGGACTAGCGGTCCCTACAATGAGCAGTTCTTC	CASSRTSGPYNEQFF
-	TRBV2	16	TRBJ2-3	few	TGTGCCAGCAGAAAAAGTAGCTTGAGGCGCACAGATACGCAGTATTTT	CASRKSSLRRTDTQYF
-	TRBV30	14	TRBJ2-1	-	TGTGCCTGGACCTCGGCTCGGCAGTACAATGAGCAGTTCTTC	CAWTSARQYNEQFF
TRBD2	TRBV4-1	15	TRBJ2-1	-	TGCGCCAGCAGCCTCCAAGCGGGGCCAAACAATGAGCAGTTCTTC	CASSLQAGPNNEQFF
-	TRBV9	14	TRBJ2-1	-	TGTGCCAGCAGCGTAGACAACAGTTACAATGAGCAGTTCTTC	CASSVDNSYNEQFF
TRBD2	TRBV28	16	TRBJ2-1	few	TGTGCCAGCACCACCCCCGGGGGGTCGAAGAACAATGAGCAGTTCTTC	CASTTPGGSKNNEQFF